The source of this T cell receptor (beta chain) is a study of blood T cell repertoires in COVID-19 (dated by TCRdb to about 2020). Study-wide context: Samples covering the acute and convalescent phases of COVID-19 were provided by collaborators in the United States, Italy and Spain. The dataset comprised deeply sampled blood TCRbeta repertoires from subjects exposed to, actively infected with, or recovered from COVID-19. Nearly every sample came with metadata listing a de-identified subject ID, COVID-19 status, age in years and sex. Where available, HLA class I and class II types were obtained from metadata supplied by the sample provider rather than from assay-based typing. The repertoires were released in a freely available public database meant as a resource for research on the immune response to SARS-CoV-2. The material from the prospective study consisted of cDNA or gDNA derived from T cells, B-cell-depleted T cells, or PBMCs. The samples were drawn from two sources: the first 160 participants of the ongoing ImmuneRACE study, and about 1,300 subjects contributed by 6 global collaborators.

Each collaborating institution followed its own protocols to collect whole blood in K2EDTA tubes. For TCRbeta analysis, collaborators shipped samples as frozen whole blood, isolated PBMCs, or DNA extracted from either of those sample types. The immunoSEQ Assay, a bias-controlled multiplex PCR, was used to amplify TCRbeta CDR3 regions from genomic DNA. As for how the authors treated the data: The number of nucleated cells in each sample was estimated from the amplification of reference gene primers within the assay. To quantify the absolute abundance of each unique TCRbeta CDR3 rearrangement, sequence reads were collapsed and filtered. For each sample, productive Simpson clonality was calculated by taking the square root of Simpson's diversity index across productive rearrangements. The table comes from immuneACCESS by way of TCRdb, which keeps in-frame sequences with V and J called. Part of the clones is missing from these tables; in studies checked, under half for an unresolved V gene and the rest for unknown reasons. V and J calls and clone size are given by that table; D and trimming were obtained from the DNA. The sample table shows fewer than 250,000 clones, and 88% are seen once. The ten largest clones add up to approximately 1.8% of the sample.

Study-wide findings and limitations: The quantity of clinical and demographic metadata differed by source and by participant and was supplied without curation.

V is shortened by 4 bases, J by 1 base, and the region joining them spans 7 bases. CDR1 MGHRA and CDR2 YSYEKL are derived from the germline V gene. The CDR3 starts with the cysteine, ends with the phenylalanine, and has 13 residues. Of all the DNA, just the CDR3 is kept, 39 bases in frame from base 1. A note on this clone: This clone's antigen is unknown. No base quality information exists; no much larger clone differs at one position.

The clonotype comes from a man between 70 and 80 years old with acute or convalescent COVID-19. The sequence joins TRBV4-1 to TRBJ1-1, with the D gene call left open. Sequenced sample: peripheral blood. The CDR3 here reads CASSRLQNTEAFF. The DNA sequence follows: TGCGCCAGCAGCCGACTTCAGAACACTGAAGCTTTCTTT.